This T cell receptor (beta chain) is from a study of T cell responses to AZD1222 COVID-19 vaccine. CDR1 and CDR2 from the germline V gene are LGHDT and YNNKEL (reference sequence). Between the trimmed V and J ends, which lost 3 bases and 7 bases, there was a span of 11 bases. The CDR3 contains 13 residues. Measured with immunoSEQ multiplex PCR; TCRdb has only the in-frame clones, and not every one. The sample comprises about 110,000 clones, 89% of which are singletons, and roughly 4.5% rests with the top ten. The clonotype comes from an adult in good health. The genes are TRBV3-1 (or the pseudogene TRBV3-2) and TRBJ2-3, with D unresolved. The specimen was peripheral blood, collected on day 0 of AZD1222 vaccination. For the CDR3, the DNA is TGTGCCAGCAGCCATTTGGGTCATCATACGCAGTATTTT. It is translated as CASSHLGHHTQYF.